This T cell receptor beta chain was profiled in a study of T cells in localized non-small cell lung cancer. Here immunoSEQ multiplex PCR was the method, and the copy in TCRdb shows in-frame clones only, minus some. The table includes approximately 65,000 clones, approximately 80% detected once. Germline V gene sequence: CDR1 LNHDA, CDR2 SQIVND (reference sequence). The ends lost 6 bases at V and 7 bases at J; junction bases unmatched: 6. The CDR3 covers 13 residues. Notes on the study in general: The greatest T cell clonality was found in uninvolved adjacent lung (higher than in tumor). Analysis by sequencing included only one tumor region, so heterogeneity remains possible. With higher T cell density in blood came longer overall survival. Median detection of top 100 tumor clones in adjacent lung was 57 clones.

A note on this clone: Its cognate antigen is unknown.

The sample was PBMCs, taken before any cancer treatment. This clonotype originated in a man aged 40-75 years with stage II lung adenocarcinoma. The V call is TRBV19, the J call TRBJ2-1; 7 bases map to TRBD1. The CDR3 here is CASRITGDNEQFF. The CDR3 bases are TGTGCCAGTAGGATTACAGGGGATAATGAGCAGTTCTTC.